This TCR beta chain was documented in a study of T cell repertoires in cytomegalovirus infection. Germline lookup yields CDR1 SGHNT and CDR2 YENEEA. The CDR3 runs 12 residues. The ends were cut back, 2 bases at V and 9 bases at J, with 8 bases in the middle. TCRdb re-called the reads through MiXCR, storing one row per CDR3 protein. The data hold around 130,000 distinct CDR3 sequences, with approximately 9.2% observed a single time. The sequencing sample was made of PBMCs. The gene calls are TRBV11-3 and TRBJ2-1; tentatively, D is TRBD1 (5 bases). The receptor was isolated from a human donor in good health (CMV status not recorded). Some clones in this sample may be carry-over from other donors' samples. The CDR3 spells CASSLTQGEQFF. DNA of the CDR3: TGTGCCAGCAGCTTAACTCAGGGTGAGCAGTTCTTC. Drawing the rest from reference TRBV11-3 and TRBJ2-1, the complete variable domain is EAGVVQSPRYKIIEKKQPVAFWCNPISGHNTLYWYLQNLGQGPELLIRYENEEAVDDSQLPKDRFSAERLKGVDSTLKIQPAELGDSAVYLCASSLTQGEQFFGPGTRLTVL.